The 21 T cell receptor beta chains given below trace back to one sample, sequenced in a study of T-cell reconstitution after alpha-beta-depleted transplantation in children. Researchers prepared the TCRbeta library using unique molecular identifiers, the study reports. TCRdb re-analysed the PCR reads in MiXCR, keeping a single row per CDR3 protein. The sample has about 400,000 distinct CDR3 sequences; roughly 21% are singletons. The sample was PBMCs from the stem cell graft donor, taken from the stem cell graft. These receptors came from a human donor who donated a stem cell graft to a child with acute myeloid leukemia.

There are many counts of this clonotype. This sequence joins TRBV28 and TRBJ2-7; possibly TRBD1 or TRBD2 for D (7 bases each). This CDR3 spans 15 amino acids. In germline, CDR1 is MDHEN, CDR2 SYDVKM. V was shortened by 6 bases and J by 2 bases, with 17 bases between the two germline ends. The CDR3: CASRGGGPDAYEQYF. The CDR3 DNA sequence: TGTGCCAGCAGGGGAGGGGGCCCTGACGCCTACGAGCAGTACTTC.

In this sample, this clonotype turned up many times. V is TRBV20-1 and J is TRBJ1-6; D perhaps matches TRBD1 (6 bases). V was pared by 0 bases and J by 9 bases, with 12 bases between. Germline assignment: CDR1 DFQATT and CDR2 SNEGSKA (reference sequence). The CDR3 has 14 residues. CDR3 DNA sequence: TGCAGTGCTAGAGATTCTGGGACAAGTTCACCCCTCCACTTT. This sequence encodes CSARDSGTSSPLHF.

CDR3 DNA sequence: TGTGCCAGCAGTACAGGGGAACAGGGGGAGCTGTTTTTT. Its translation: CASSTGEQGELFF. The rearrangement links TRBV12-3 or TRBV12-4 to TRBJ2-2; 7 bases agree with TRBD1. This CDR3 is built from 13 residues. Unmatched junction bases numbered 5, after V lost 5 bases and J lost 8 bases.

The gene calls are TRBV6-2 or TRBV6-3 and TRBJ1-5; D is uncertain. From germline, CDR1 is MNHEY and CDR2 SVGEGT. The CDR3 covers 16 residues. V was trimmed by 0 bases and J by 2 bases, leaving 11 bases between them. The CDR3 sequence: CASSYSSSRGNQPQHF. The CDR3, as DNA: TGTGCCAGCAGTTACTCGTCCAGTCGGGGCAATCAGCCCCAGCATTTT.

A few counts support this clonotype. The rearrangement links TRBV20-1 to TRBJ1-1; D is possibly TRBD1 (6 bases). Trimming shortened V by 5 bases and J by 0 bases, and 13 bases separated the two germline ends. The CDR3 totals 14 residues. Germline V CDR1 and CDR2: DFQATT, SNEGSKA (reference sequence). Here the CDR3 reads CSAPRGAMNTEAFF. The DNA of the CDR3 is TGCAGTGCTCCGAGGGGGGCTATGAACACTGAAGCTTTCTTT.

This clonotype was counted at least ten times. The chain employs TRBV4-1 and TRBJ1-2, with D perhaps matching TRBD1 (5 bases). CDR1 is MGHRA, CDR2 YSYEKL, per germline. V gave up 0 bases and J gave up 6 bases, with 14 bases separating them. The CDR3 spans 15 residues. The CDR3 loop is CASSQDVGGDDGYTF. DNA for the CDR3: TGCGCCAGCAGCCAAGACGTTGGAGGGGATGATGGCTACACCTTC.

The genes are TRBV11-2 and TRBJ2-7, with D unresolved. V was trimmed by 0 bases and J by 2 bases, leaving 17 bases between them. The germline V gene encodes CDR1 SGHAT and CDR2 FQNNGV. The length of the CDR3 is 17 residues. CDR3 coding DNA: TGTGCCAGCAGCTTAGATTCCATCAACACACCTACCTACGAGCAGTACTTC. Its translation: CASSLDSINTPTYEQYF.

The V call is TRBV12-3 or TRBV12-4, the J call TRBJ2-2; TRBD1 matches 7 bases. V dropped 6 bases and J dropped 6; count of bases not matched to a gene: 4. The CDR3 contains 13 residues. The CDR3 DNA follows: TGTGCCAGCAGCGGGACAGCCGCCGGGGAGCTGTTTTTT. It is translated as CASSGTAAGELFF.

Ten or more counts support this clonotype. The genes are TRBV29-1 and TRBJ2-6; 9 bases are a match to TRBD1. The CDR3 contains 15 residues. Germline trimming cut 4 bases from V and 1 base from J; bases unmatched to any gene: 2. Germline V gene lookup returns CDR1 SQVTM and CDR2 ANQGSEA. Here the CDR3 reads CSVGGQGSGANVLTF. The CDR3 DNA reads TGCAGCGTTGGGGGACAGGGATCTGGGGCCAACGTCCTGACTTTC. Together with reference TRBV29-1 and TRBJ2-6, the CDR3 gives the full variable domain: SAVISQKPSRDICQRGTSLTIQCQVDSQVTMMFWYRQQPGQSLTLIATANQGSEATYESGFVIDKFPISRPNLTFSTLTVSNMSPEDSSIYLCSVGGQGSGANVLTFGAGSRLTVL.

This clonotype was counted ten times or more. The gene calls are TRBV5-1 and TRBJ2-1; 7 bases agree with TRBD1. The CDR3 consists of 12 residues. Trimming at V came to 4 bases and at J to 9 bases, leaving 4 bases not matched to a gene. In germline, CDR1 is SGHRS, CDR2 YFSETQ. The CDR3 is CASSLTGSEQFF. The CDR3 DNA reads TGCGCCAGCAGCCTGACAGGGAGTGAGCAGTTCTTC. Full variable domain (remainder filled in from reference TRBV5-1 and TRBJ2-1): KAGVTQTPRYLIKTRGQQVTLSCSPISGHRSVSWYQQTPGQGLQFLFEYFSETQRNKGNFPGRFSGRQFSNSRSEMNVSTLELGDSALYLCASSLTGSEQFFGPGTRLTVL.

The V gene is TRBV28, the J gene TRBJ1-5, with D possibly being TRBD1 (5 bases). Germline CDR1 is MDHEN and CDR2 is SYDVKM. The ends were cut back, 2 bases at V and 5 bases at J, with 13 bases in the middle. There are 15 residues in the CDR3. The chain's CDR3 is CASSLEGRGYQPQHF. The CDR3 DNA reads TGTGCCAGCAGTTTAGAGGGTAGGGGATATCAGCCCCAGCATTTT. Full variable domain (remainder filled in from reference TRBV28 and TRBJ1-5): DVKVTQSSRYLVKRTGEKVFLECVQDMDHENMFWYRQDPGLGLRLIYFSYDVKMKEKGDIPEGYSVSREKKERFSLILESASTNQTSMYLCASSLEGRGYQPQHFGDGTRLSIL.

The chain has TRBV20-1 and TRBJ2-1; D perhaps matches TRBD2 (5 bases). V lost 1 base and J lost 2, with 12 bases in between. This CDR3 is 15 amino acids long. Germline V lookup: CDR1 DFQATT, CDR2 SNEGSKA (reference sequence). CDR3 nucleotide sequence: TGCAGTGCTAGAGTGTTCCGGGATCCCTACAATGAGCAGTTCTTC. As protein: CSARVFRDPYNEQFF.

This clonotype showed up just a few times. The chain recombines TRBV4-3 with TRBJ2-3; 11 bases line up with TRBD2. The CDR3 loop spans 16 amino acids. Germline-derived CDR1 and CDR2 are LGHNA and YSLEER. The ends lost 4 bases at V and 5 bases at J; junction bases unmatched: 8. CDR3 nucleotides: TGCGCCAGCAGCCCACACGGGACTAGCGGTGAAGATACGCAGTATTTT. Translation: CASSPHGTSGEDTQYF.

The CDR3 reads CASSLGGTEQYF. The DNA of the CDR3 is TGTGCCAGCAGCTTGGGCGGGACCGAGCAGTACTTC. The gene calls are TRBV7-9 and TRBJ2-7, with D possibly being TRBD2 (6 bases). Germline assignment: CDR1 SEHNR and CDR2 FQNEAQ (reference sequence). The CDR3 consists of 12 residues. Trimming pared 3 bases from V and 6 bases from J, leaving 9 bases between.

In this sample, this clonotype turned up a few times. The V and J genes are TRBV2 and TRBJ2-7; perhaps TRBD1 as D (5 bases). Germline V gene data show CDR1 as SNHLY and CDR2 as FYNNEI. V was shortened by 1 base and J by 5 bases, with 21 bases between the two germline ends. The CDR3 extends over 17 amino acids. CDR3 nucleotide sequence: TGTGCCAGCAGTGAAGTGACAGCTAACACGTTAGTAGACGAGCAGTACTTC. Protein sequence: CASSEVTANTLVDEQYF.

The chain carries TRBV27 and TRBJ2-7; TRBD1 is a possible D gene (5 bases). V was cut by 6 bases and J by 0 bases, with 9 bases left in between. This CDR3 comprises 13 residues. CDR1 is MNHEY and CDR2 is SMNVEV in the germline V gene (reference sequence). The CDR3, as DNA: TGTGCCAGCAGCCGGACACGCTCCTACGAGCAGTACTTC. Protein: CASSRTRSYEQYF.

This clonotype has only one observation. The chain links TRBV5-6 to TRBJ2-2; D is unclear. Trimming removed 5 bases at V and 5 bases at J, with 16 bases between. The CDR3 consists of 15 residues. Germline CDR1 reads SGHDT; CDR2 reads YYEEEE. The CDR3 is CASRPLDRNTGELFF. CDR3 bases: TGTGCCAGCAGGCCCCTCGACCGGAATACCGGGGAGCTGTTTTTT. The full variable domain, in which reference TRBV5-6 and TRBJ2-2 provide the parts outside the CDR3, is DAGVTQSPTHLIKTRGQQVTLRCSPKSGHDTVSWYQQALGQGPQFIFQYYEEEERQRGNFPDRFSGHQFPNYSSELNVNALLLGDSALYLCASRPLDRNTGELFFGEGSRLTVL.

This clonotype was seen at least ten times. V and J are TRBV29-1 and TRBJ2-7; tentatively, D is TRBD2 (6 bases). In germline, CDR1 is SQVTM, CDR2 ANQGSEA. Trimming removed 7 bases from V and 3 bases from J, with 13 bases in between. The CDR3 extends over 12 amino acids. In DNA, the CDR3 is TGCAGCGCCAAAAAGGGAGGCTACGAGCAGTACTTC. The encoded protein is CSAKKGGYEQYF.

This clonotype was recorded a few times. The genes are TRBV12-3 or TRBV12-4 and TRBJ2-6; D is uncertain. The CDR3 has 16 amino acids. With 1 base removed from V and 2 bases from J, the gap between germline ends came to 9 bases. Here the CDR3 reads CASSLESGTGANVLTF. The CDR3 nucleotides read TGTGCCAGCAGTTTAGAAAGTGGGACTGGGGCCAACGTCCTGACTTTC.

This clonotype was picked up a small number of times. The chain carries TRBV12-3 or TRBV12-4 and TRBJ2-2, with a weak D call TRBD2 (5 bases). Trimming removed 6 bases at V and 5 bases at J, with 7 bases between. This CDR3 is built from 12 residues. The CDR3: CASRLVTGELFF. CDR3 DNA: TGTGCCAGCAGACTAGTTACCGGGGAGCTGTTTTTT.

The chain couples TRBV20-1 to TRBJ1-1; D unclear. CDR3 size: 15 residues. CDR1 is DFQATT and CDR2 is SNEGSKA in the germline V gene (reference sequence). V was pared by 4 bases and J by 0 bases, with 15 bases between. The CDR3 bases are TGCAGTGCTATTGGTTATCCGCGGGTGAACACTGAAGCTTTCTTT. Residues: CSAIGYPRVNTEAFF.